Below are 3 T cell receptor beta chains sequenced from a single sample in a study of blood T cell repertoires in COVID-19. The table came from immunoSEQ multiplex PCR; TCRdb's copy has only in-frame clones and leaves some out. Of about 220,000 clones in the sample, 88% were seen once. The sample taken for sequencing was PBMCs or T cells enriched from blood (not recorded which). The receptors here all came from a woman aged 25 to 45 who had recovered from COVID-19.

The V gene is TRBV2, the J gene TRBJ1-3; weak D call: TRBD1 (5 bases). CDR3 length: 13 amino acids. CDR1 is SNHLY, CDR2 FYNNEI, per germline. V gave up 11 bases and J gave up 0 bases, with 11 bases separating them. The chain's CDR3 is CARRGLSGNTIYF. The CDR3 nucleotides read TGTGCCCGAAGGGGTCTCTCTGGAAACACCATATATTTT.

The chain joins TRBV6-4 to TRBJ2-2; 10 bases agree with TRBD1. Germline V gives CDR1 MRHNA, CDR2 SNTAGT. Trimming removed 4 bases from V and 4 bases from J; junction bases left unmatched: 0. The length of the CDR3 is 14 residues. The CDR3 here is CASSGTGGTGELFF. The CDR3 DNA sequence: TGTGCCAGCAGTGGGACAGGGGGCACCGGGGAGCTGTTTTTT.

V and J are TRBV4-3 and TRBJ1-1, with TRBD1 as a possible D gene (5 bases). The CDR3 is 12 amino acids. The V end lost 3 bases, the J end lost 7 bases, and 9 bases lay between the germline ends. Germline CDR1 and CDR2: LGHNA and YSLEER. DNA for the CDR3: TGCGCCAGCAGCCATTCAGGGCTTGAAGCTTTCTTT. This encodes CASSHSGLEAFF.